Below are 18 T cell receptor beta chains sequenced from a single sample in a study of T cell responses to AZD1222 COVID-19 vaccine. Only in-frame clones appear in the TCRdb table, and some are missing; sequencing was by immunoSEQ multiplex PCR. The sample records almost 65,000 clones, around 84% being singletons. The sample in question was peripheral blood, obtained on day 0 of AZD1222 vaccination. The receptors stem from an adult in good health.

The rearrangement joins TRBV6-5 to TRBJ1-2; 7 nucleotides match TRBD1. The CDR3 length is 15 residues. Germline V CDR1 and CDR2: MNHEY, SVGAGI. With 5 bases clipped from V and 7 bases from J, the junction kept 13 bases outside the gene matches. The CDR3 spells CASSIKHRGTFGYTF. The DNA for the CDR3 is TGTGCCAGCAGTATTAAGCACAGGGGCACTTTTGGCTACACCTTC.

The chain has TRBV7-2 and TRBJ1-1; TRBD1 matches 8 bases. J was trimmed by 6 bases and V by 3 bases; bases with no gene match: 6. Germline V gene sequence: CDR1 SGHTA, CDR2 FQGNSA. This CDR3 region has 14 residues. CDR3 DNA: TGTGCCAGCAGCTTGCGGACAGGGAAACCTGAAGCTTTCTTT. As protein: CASSLRTGKPEAFF.

The chain uses TRBV13 and TRBJ2-2; D not resolved. V lost 3 bases and J 3 bases, leaving 14 bases between the germline ends. Germline V gene sequence: CDR1 PRHDT, CDR2 FYEKMQ (reference sequence). This CDR3 has 16 amino acids. The CDR3 spells CASSFFRLSYTGELFF. As DNA, the CDR3 is TGTGCCAGCAGCTTTTTTCGGCTTTCGTACACCGGGGAGCTGTTTTTT.

This chain connects TRBV4-2 to TRBJ2-7; 10 bases align to TRBD2. Germline values: CDR1 LGHNA, CDR2 YNFKEQ. With V trimmed by 1 base and J by 3 bases, 6 bases remained unmatched. CDR3 length: 16 amino acids. The CDR3 region has the DNA TGTGCCAGCAGCCAAGCGGGACTAGCGTATAACTACGAGCAGTACTTC. Translated, it gives CASSQAGLAYNYEQYF.

The chain recombines TRBV6-2 or TRBV6-3 with TRBJ2-7; D not certain. Germline values: CDR1 MNHEY, CDR2 SVGEGT. Trimming removed 5 bases at V and 2 bases at J, with 16 bases between. The CDR3 is made up of 15 amino acids. The CDR3 DNA sequence: TGTGCCAGCAGTCCCCGAGATGGACCGGCCTACGAGCAGTACTTC. Translating gives CASSPRDGPAYEQYF.

This rearrangement joins TRBV5-1 to TRBJ1-4, with D perhaps matching TRBD1 (6 bases). Trimming stripped 0 bases from V and 11 bases from J, with 14 bases between. The CDR3 has 14 amino acids. Germline values: CDR1 SGHRS, CDR2 YFSETQ. CDR3 nucleotide sequence: TGCGCCAGCAGCTTGGAAGGGGGTGGAGGGAAACTGTTTTTT. Protein: CASSLEGGGGKLFF.

The J gene is TRBJ2-1, the V gene TRBV19; D gene uncertain. Germline CDR1 reads LNHDA; CDR2 reads SQIVND (reference sequence). Trimming took 4 bases from V and 4 from J, leaving 8 bases between them. This CDR3 is built from 13 residues. CDR3 sequence (DNA): TGTGCCAGTAGTAAAACAGATTACAATGAGCAGTTCTTC. Translation gives CASSKTDYNEQFF.

The CDR3, as DNA: TGCGCCAGCAGCAAAGCTCCCAATGAAAAACTGTTTTTT. Amino acids: CASSKAPNEKLFF. The J gene is TRBJ1-4, the V gene TRBV5-1, with D unresolved. The ends were cut back, 4 bases at V and 5 bases at J, with 9 bases in the middle. The CDR3 runs 13 residues. The germline V gene encodes CDR1 SGHRS and CDR2 YFSETQ.

The V gene is TRBV2, the J gene TRBJ1-2, with a tentative D call TRBD1 (6 bases). V lost 8 bases and J lost 5, with 12 bases in between. CDR1 and CDR2 (germline): SNHLY, FYNNEI. CDR3 length equals 12 residues. The DNA for the CDR3 is TGTGCCAGCGAGACAGGTGGTTATGGCTACACCTTC. Its protein product is CASETGGYGYTF. Drawing the rest from reference TRBV2 and TRBJ1-2, the complete variable domain is EPEVTQTPSHQVTQMGQEVILRCVPISNHLYFYWYRQILGQKVEFLVSFYNNEISEKSEIFDDQFSVERPDGSNFTLKIRSTKLEDSAMYFCASETGGYGYTFGSGTRLTVV.

Notes on this clone: The sample carries other DNA sequences with the same CDR3. The chain uses TRBV4-2 and TRBJ1-2, with no clear D. The CDR3 length is 12 residues. Trimming removed 0 bases at V and 5 bases at J, with 4 bases between. Germline lookup yields CDR1 LGHNA and CDR2 YNFKEQ. This chain's CDR3 is CASSQDIYGYTF. DNA for the CDR3: TGTGCCAGCAGCCAAGACATTTATGGCTACACCTTC.

The J gene is TRBJ1-2, the V gene TRBV6-5; 7 bases align to TRBD1. The CDR3 has 13 residues. CDR1 and CDR2 (germline): MNHEY, SVGAGI. V was pared by 11 bases and J by 3 bases, with 9 bases of the junction left unmatched. CDR3 DNA sequence: TGTGCCTGCGGCAGGGGGGTTTACTATGGCTACACCTTC. Translating gives CACGRGVYYGYTF.

The V call is TRBV5-1, the J call TRBJ1-3; maybe TRBD1 (5 bases). V lost 0 bases to trimming and J lost 1 base, with 11 bases between them. The CDR3 is made up of 16 amino acids. The germline CDR1 and CDR2 sequences are SGHRS and YFSETQ. CDR3 protein: CASSLGDRPSGNTIYF. CDR3 in DNA: TGCGCCAGCAGCTTGGGAGACAGACCATCTGGAAACACCATATATTTT.

The rearrangement joins TRBV6-5 to TRBJ1-1; D gene uncertain. This CDR3 has 13 amino acids. Trimming left V 4 bases short and J 2 bases short, with 8 bases between. CDR1 MNHEY and CDR2 SVGAGI come from the germline V gene. The CDR3 loop is CASSFTHNTEAFF. Here the CDR3 DNA reads TGTGCCAGCAGTTTTACACATAACACTGAAGCTTTCTTT.

V usage is TRBV4-2 and J usage is TRBJ2-1, with 8 bases matching TRBD2. The V and J ends lost 1 base and 3 bases, in that order; junction bases with no gene match: 8. CDR3 size: 17 residues. Germline CDR1 and CDR2: LGHNA and YNFKEQ. CDR3 bases: TGTGCCAGCAGCCAAGCAATTCGGGGGGGTTACTACAATGAGCAGTTCTTC. Translated, it gives CASSQAIRGGYYNEQFF.

This clone has just a few counts. The V call is TRBV5-1, the J call TRBJ1-5; D unclear. Trimming left V 0 bases short and J 1 base short, with 20 bases between. The CDR3 length is 19 residues. Germline values: CDR1 SGHRS, CDR2 YFSETQ. The CDR3 region is CASSLAGRFPSWSNQPQHF. DNA for the CDR3: TGCGCCAGCAGCTTGGCGGGCAGGTTCCCCTCCTGGAGCAATCAGCCCCAGCATTTT.

The genes are TRBV5-8 and TRBJ1-1; D not resolved. The ends were cut back, 1 base at V and 4 bases at J, with 8 bases in the middle. The CDR3 runs 13 residues. The V gene's germline CDR1 is SGHTS and CDR2 YDEGEE. The CDR3 nucleotides are TGTGCCAGCAGCTTGTTACGGGGCACTGAAGCTTTCTTT. It translates to CASSLLRGTEAFF.

The J gene is TRBJ2-7, the V gene TRBV3-1 (or the pseudogene TRBV3-2), with D perhaps matching TRBD2 (6 bases). The germline gives CDR1 LGHDT, CDR2 YNNKEL (reference sequence). The CDR3 is made up of 17 amino acids. Trimming cost V 3 bases and J 1 base, with 19 bases left between them. The CDR3 region is CASSHETGTARSYEQYF. For the CDR3, the DNA is TGTGCCAGCAGCCATGAAACCGGGACTGCACGATCCTACGAGCAGTACTTC.

The chain joins TRBV27 to TRBJ2-5; D unresolved. This CDR3 is built from 13 residues. Germline CDR1 and CDR2: MNHEY and SMNVEV (reference sequence). Trimming shortened V by 0 bases and J by 5 bases, and 7 bases separated the two germline ends. The CDR3 here is CASSLSRVETQYF. The CDR3 DNA is TGTGCCAGCAGTTTATCCCGCGTGGAGACCCAGTACTTC.